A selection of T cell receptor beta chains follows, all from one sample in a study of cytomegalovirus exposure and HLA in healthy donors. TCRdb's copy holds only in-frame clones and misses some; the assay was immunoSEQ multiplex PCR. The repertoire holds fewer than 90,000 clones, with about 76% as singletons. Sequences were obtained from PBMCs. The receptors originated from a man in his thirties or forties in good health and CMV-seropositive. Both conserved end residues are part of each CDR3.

cdr3_aa: CASSLPSPGSSGNTIYF
j_call: TRBJ1-3
v_call: TRBV7-9
cdr3_length: 17

cdr3_aa: CSVEKLGGNEQFF
j_call: TRBJ2-1
v_call: TRBV29-1
cdr3_length: 13

cdr3_aa: CASAQGGTYEQYF
j_call: TRBJ2-7
v_call: TRBV5-1
cdr3_length: 13

cdr3_aa: CSARTGFEAFF
j_call: TRBJ1-1
v_call: TRBV20-1
cdr3_length: 11

cdr3_aa: CASSIGQGLGQPQHF
j_call: TRBJ1-5
v_call: TRBV19
cdr3_length: 15

cdr3_aa: CASSRTGTSGNEQFF
j_call: TRBJ2-1
v_call: TRBV6-5
cdr3_length: 15

cdr3_aa: CASSPNDRSLEAFF
j_call: TRBJ1-1
v_call: TRBV27
cdr3_length: 14

cdr3_aa: CASSEWAGGRNIQYF
j_call: TRBJ2-4
v_call: TRBV6-1
cdr3_length: 15

cdr3_aa: CASSQEVGGGRNTEAFF
j_call: TRBJ1-1
v_call: TRBV4-3
cdr3_length: 17

cdr3_aa: CASSDSASNSPNEQFF
j_call: TRBJ2-1
v_call: TRBV6-4
cdr3_length: 16

cdr3_aa: CASIPAGLASYNEQFF
j_call: TRBJ2-1
v_call: TRBV28
cdr3_length: 16

cdr3_aa: CASSLLRPGGSPNAEAFF
j_call: TRBJ1-1
v_call: TRBV7-6
cdr3_length: 18

cdr3_aa: CASRGGALYGYTF
j_call: TRBJ1-2
v_call: TRBV27
cdr3_length: 13

cdr3_aa: CASSEASSTDTQYF
j_call: TRBJ2-3
v_call: TRBV6-1
cdr3_length: 14